This T cell receptor (beta chain) was captured in a study of PD-L1 blockade in urothelial cancer. Across the whole study: It was in the mid-2010s that patients started atezolizumab at 1,200 mg intravenously every 3 weeks. Study-wide points: Pretreatment TCR clonality in blood, when below the median, was predictive of better survival.

Assay used: immunoSEQ multiplex PCR; TCRdb lists only in-frame clones, some missing. The sample has about 88,000 clones; around nine tenths are singletons. On this clone itself: Its cognate antigen is unknown.

Samples were collected from each patient before treatment and during treatment. Each patient gave between 1 and 8 of them in total. Sequenced here: PBMCs, sampled around atezolizumab (anti-PD-L1) treatment. This clonotype was sampled from a man aged 60 to 75 with urothelial cancer.

The CDR3 region is CASSRQNQPQHF. For the CDR3, the DNA is TGTGCCAGTAGCCGACAAAATCAGCCCCAGCATTTT. The chain links TRBV19 to TRBJ1-5; D remains unclear. Germline-derived CDR1 and CDR2 are LNHDA and SQIVND (reference sequence). Trimming stripped 6 bases from V and 4 bases from J, with 7 bases between. The CDR3 loop spans 12 amino acids.